Below are 2 T cell receptor beta chains sequenced from a single sample in a study of identical twins. TCRdb fed the 5' RACE reads into MiXCR, producing one record per CDR3 protein. The table has 1.5 million to 2 million distinct CDR3 sequences, roughly 35% seen once. Input material: cord blood. These receptors all come from a newborn girl in good health.

This clonotype was counted only a few times. The gene calls are TRBV4-2 and TRBJ1-2; TRBD1 agrees at 7 bases. The V gene's germline CDR1 is LGHNA and CDR2 YNFKEQ. The CDR3 runs 15 residues. Trimming took 3 bases from V and 4 from J; bases not matched to a gene: 8. The CDR3: CASSQDKQGVYGYTF. CDR3 nucleotides: TGTGCCAGCAGCCAGGACAAGCAGGGGGTCTATGGCTACACCTTC.

The table lists this clonotype with a few counts. V is TRBV6-1 and J is TRBJ2-3, with D maybe TRBD2 (6 bases). Germline loops: CDR1 MNHNS, CDR2 SASEGT. The CDR3 loop spans 14 amino acids. V gave up 8 bases and J gave up 2 bases, with 14 bases separating them. CDR3 DNA: TGTGCCAGCCGGAGGGCACGGAACACAGATACGCAGTATTTT. This codes for CASRRARNTDTQYF.